Described below is a single T cell receptor beta chain sequence and its context. Antigen unknown. The record originates from a study of shared clonotypes between healthy human individuals. Study-wide findings and caveats: Larger estimated richness was generally recorded for naive subsets relative to memory subsets. The study found about 5% of naive CD4 clonotypes shared across four donors. Lower generation probabilities were found for non-shared clonotypes than for those shared by all four donors.

The CDR3 is 14 amino acids. Per germline, CDR1 MNHEY and CDR2 SVGAGI. V was trimmed by 6 bases and J by 4 bases, leaving 16 bases between them. CD45RO-negative CD8 cells positively selected for CCR7 made up the naive population, which excluded terminally differentiated effector memory CD45RA+ cells. Original data processing: ImmunoSEQ output lacked quality scores and full-length reads, limiting matched filtering. Clones were read by immunoSEQ multiplex PCR, and TCRdb kept only the in-frame ones, dropping some. V, J and clone size reflect that table, while D and trimming were determined from the DNA. In the table there are roughly 1,800,000 clones, about 95% of which are singletons.

Specimen: naive CD8+ T cells sorted from blood. The genes are TRBV6-5 and TRBJ2-7; either TRBD1 or TRBD2 may fit D (5 bases each). The source of this sequence is a young man in good health. This CDR3 reads CASRDRDGLYEQYF. CDR3 DNA: TGTGCCAGCAGGGACCGGGACGGATTATACGAGCAGTACTTC.